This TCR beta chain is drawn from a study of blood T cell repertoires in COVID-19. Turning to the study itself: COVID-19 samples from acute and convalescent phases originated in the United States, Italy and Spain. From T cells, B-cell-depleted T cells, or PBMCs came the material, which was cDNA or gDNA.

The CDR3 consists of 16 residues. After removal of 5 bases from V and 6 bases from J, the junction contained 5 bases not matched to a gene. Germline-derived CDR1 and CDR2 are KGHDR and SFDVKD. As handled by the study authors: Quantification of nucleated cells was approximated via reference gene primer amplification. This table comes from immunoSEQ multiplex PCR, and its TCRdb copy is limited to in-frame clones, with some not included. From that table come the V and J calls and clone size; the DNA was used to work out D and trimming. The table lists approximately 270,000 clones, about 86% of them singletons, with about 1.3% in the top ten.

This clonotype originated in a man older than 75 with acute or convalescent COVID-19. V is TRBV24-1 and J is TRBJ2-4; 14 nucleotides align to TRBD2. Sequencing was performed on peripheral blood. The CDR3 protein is CATSAGTSGSSNIQYF. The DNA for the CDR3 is TGTGCCACCAGTGCTGGGACTAGCGGGAGCTCAAACATTCAGTACTTC.